What follows is one T cell receptor beta chain and its context. The missing conserved phenylalanine or tryptophan at the end of this CDR3 makes a read error likely. The data belong to a study of tumor-infiltrating lymphocytes in primary liver carcinoma. From unsorted bulk tissue weighing about 17-30 mg, DNA and RNA were co-extracted. Production of TCR beta cDNA used 500 ng total RNA together with a constant-region primer. For TCR beta, libraries were produced by three nested multiplex PCR rounds using slightly modified ARM-PCR. Researchers ran the first two PCR rounds for roughly 11 cycles each with TRBV1-TRBV30 forward primers and a C-beta reverse primer. From the multiplex PCR reads, TCRdb called clonotypes with MiXCR, one entry per CDR3 protein. This table holds 90,000 to 150,000 distinct CDR3 sequences, about two thirds found once. The V and J ends lost 5 bases and 5 bases respectively, with 12 bases between them. The CDR3 has 13 residues.

What was sequenced was tumor-adjacent normal liver tissue. The TCR comes from a woman in her sixties with primary liver carcinoma and hepatitis B virus infection. The chain carries TRBV12-3 or TRBV12-4 and TRBJ1-1; D ambiguous. The CDR3 DNA sequence: TGTGCCAGCAGTGGACGGGAGAATACTGAAGCTTTCTAT. This encodes CASSGRENTEAFY.